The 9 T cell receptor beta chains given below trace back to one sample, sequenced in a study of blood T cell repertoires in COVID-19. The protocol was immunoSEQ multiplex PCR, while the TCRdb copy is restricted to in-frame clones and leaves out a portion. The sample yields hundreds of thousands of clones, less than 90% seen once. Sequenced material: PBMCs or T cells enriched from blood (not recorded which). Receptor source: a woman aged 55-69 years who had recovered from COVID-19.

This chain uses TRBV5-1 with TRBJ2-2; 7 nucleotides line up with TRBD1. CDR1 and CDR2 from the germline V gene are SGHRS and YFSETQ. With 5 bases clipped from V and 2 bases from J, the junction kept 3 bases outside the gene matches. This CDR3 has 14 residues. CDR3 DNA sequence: TGCGCCAGCAGAAACAGGGGCAACACCGGGGAGCTGTTTTTT. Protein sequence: CASRNRGNTGELFF.

The CDR3 DNA reads as TGTGCCTGGAGTCTCGTATACAATGAGCAGTTCTTC. This sequence encodes CAWSLVYNEQFF. V usage is TRBV30 and J usage is TRBJ2-1; D is undetermined. The V end was cut by 2 bases, the J end by 4 bases, with 6 bases between. This CDR3 comprises 12 residues. From germline, CDR1 is GTSNPN and CDR2 SVGIG (reference sequence). Looking up the rest from reference TRBV30 and TRBJ2-1 gives the full variable domain: SQTIHQWPATLVQPVGSPLSLECTVEGTSNPNLYWYRQAAGRGLQLLFYSVGIGQISSEVPQNLSASRPQDRQFILSSKKLLLSDSGFYLCAWSLVYNEQFFGPGTRLTVL.

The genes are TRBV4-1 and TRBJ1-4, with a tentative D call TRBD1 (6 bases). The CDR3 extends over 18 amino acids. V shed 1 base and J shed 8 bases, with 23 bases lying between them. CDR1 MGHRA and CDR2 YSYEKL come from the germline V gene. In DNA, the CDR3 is TGCGCCAGCAGCCAAGTGAATCTTGGCGCAGGGGCAGGGGAAAAACTGTTTTTT. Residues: CASSQVNLGAGAGEKLFF.

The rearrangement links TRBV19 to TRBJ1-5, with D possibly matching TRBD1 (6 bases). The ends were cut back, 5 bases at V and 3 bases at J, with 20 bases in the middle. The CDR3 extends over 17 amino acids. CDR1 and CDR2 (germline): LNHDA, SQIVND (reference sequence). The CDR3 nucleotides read TGTGCCAGTAGTCTAAATCCCCGGGACACATACAATCAGCCCCAGCATTTT. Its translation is CASSLNPRDTYNQPQHF.

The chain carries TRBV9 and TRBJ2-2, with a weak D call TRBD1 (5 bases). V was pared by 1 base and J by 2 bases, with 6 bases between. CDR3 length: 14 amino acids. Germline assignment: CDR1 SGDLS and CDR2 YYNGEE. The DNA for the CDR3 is TGTGCCAGCAGCGTAAGGGGAAACACCGGGGAGCTGTTTTTT. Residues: CASSVRGNTGELFF.

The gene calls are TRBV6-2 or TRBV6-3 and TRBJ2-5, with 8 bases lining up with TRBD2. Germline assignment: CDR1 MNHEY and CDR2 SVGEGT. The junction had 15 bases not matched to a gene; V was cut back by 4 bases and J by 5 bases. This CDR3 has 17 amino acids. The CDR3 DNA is TGTGCCAGCAGTTCTTTAACCGGGACTAGTCTTTCCGAGACCCAGTACTTC. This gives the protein CASSSLTGTSLSETQYF.

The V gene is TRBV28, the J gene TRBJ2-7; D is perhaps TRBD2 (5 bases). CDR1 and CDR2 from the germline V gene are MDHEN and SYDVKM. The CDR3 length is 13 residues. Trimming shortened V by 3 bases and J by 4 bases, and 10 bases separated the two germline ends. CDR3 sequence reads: CASSLGGRYEQYV. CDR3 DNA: TGTGCCAGCAGTTTGGGCGGGCGGTACGAGCAGTACGTC.

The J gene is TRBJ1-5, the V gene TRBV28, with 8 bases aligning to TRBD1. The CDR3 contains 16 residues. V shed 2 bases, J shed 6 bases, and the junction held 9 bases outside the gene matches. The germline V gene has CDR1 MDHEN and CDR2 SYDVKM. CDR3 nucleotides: TGTGCCAGCAGTTTACTCCGCGGGACAGGAGGTCAGCCCCAGCATTTT. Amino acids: CASSLLRGTGGQPQHF.

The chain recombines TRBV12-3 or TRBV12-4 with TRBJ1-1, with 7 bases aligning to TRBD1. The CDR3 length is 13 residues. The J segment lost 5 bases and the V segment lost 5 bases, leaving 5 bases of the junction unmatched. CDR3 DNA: TGTGCCAGCAGTCTACAGGGGACGACTGAAGCTTTCTTT. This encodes CASSLQGTTEAFF.